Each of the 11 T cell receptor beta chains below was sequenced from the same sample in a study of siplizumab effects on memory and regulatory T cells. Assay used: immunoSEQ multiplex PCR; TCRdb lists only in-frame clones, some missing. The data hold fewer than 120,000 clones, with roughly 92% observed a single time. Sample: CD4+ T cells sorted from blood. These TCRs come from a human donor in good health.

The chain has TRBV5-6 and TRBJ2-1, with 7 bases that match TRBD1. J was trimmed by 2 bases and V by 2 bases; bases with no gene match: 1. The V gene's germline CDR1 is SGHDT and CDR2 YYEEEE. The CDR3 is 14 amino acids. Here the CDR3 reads CASSLTGAYNEQFF. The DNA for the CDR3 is TGTGCCAGCAGCTTAACAGGGGCCTACAATGAGCAGTTCTTC.

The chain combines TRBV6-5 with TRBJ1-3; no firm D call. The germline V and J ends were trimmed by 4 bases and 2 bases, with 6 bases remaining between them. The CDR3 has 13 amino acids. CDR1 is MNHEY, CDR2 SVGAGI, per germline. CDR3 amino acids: CASSSLPGNTIYF. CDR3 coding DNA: TGTGCCAGCAGTTCCCTACCTGGAAACACCATATATTTT.

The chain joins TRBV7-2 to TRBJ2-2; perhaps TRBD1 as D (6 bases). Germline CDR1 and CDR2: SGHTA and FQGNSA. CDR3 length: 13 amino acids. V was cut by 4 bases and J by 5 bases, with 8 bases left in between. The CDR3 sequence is CASSSTGTGELFF. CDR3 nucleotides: TGTGCCAGCAGCTCTACAGGGACCGGGGAGCTGTTTTTT. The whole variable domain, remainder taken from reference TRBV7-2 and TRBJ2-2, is GAGVSQSPSNKVTEKGKDVELRCDPISGHTALYWYRQSLGQGLEFLIYFQGNSAPDKSGLPSDRFSAERTGGSVSTLTIQRTQQEDSAVYLCASSSTGTGELFFGEGSRLTVL.

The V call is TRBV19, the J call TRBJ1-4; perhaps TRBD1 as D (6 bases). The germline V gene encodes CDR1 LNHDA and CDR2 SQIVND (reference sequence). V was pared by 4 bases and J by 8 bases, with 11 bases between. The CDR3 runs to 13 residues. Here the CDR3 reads CASSTNRDEKLFF. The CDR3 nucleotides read TGTGCCAGTAGTACAAACAGGGACGAAAAACTGTTTTTT. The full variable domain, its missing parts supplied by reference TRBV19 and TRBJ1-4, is DGGITQSPKYLFRKEGQNVTLSCEQNLNHDAMYWYRQDPGQGLRLIYYSQIVNDFQKGDIAEGYSVSREKKESFPLTVTSAQKNPTAFYLCASSTNRDEKLFFGSGTQLSVL.

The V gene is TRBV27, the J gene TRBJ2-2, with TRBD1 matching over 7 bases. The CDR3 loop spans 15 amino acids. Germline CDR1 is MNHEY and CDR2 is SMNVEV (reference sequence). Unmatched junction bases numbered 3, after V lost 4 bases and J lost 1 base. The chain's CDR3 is CASSSGTVNTGELFF. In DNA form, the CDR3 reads TGTGCCAGCAGTTCAGGGACAGTGAACACCGGGGAGCTGTTTTTT.

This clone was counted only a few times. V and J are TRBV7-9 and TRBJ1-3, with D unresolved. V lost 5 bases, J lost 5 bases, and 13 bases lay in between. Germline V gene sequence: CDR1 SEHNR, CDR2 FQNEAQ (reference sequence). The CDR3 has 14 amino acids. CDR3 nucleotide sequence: TGTGCCAGCAGCCCCGTGCTGGGGAGAAACACCATATATTTT. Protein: CASSPVLGRNTIYF.

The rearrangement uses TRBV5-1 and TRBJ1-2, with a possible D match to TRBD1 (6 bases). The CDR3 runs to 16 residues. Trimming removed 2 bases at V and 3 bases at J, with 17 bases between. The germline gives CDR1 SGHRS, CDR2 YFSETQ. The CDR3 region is CASSFLPSTGDYGYTF. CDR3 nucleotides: TGCGCCAGCAGCTTTCTACCTTCGACAGGTGACTATGGCTACACCTTC.

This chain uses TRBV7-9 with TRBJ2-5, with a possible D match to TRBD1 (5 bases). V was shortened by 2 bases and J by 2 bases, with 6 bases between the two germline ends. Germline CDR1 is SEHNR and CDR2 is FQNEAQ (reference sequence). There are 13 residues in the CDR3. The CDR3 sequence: CASSLYRQETQYF. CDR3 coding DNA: TGTGCCAGCAGCTTATACAGGCAAGAGACCCAGTACTTC.

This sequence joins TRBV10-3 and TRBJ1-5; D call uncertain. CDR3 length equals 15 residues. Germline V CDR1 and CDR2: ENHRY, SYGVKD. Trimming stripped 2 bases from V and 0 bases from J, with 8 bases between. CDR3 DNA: TGTGCCATCAGTGAGACAGTTTATAGCAATCAGCCCCAGCATTTT. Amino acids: CAISETVYSNQPQHF.

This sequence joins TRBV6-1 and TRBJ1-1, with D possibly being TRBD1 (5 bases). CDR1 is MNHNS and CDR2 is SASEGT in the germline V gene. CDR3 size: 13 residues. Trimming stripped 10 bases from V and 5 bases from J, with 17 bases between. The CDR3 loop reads CATGRGFETEAFF. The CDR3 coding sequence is TGTGCCACCGGTCGGGGGTTCGAGACTGAAGCTTTCTTT.

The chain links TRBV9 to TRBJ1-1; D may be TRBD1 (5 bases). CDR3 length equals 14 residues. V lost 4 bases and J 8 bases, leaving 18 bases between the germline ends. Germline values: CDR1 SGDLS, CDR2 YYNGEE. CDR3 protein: CASSPGTLVREAFF. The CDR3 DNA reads TGTGCCAGCAGCCCCGGGACCCTAGTAAGGGAAGCTTTCTTT.